Shown below are 22 T cell receptor beta chains from a single sample sequenced in a study of T-cell reconstitution after alpha-beta-depleted transplantation in children. Preparing the TCRbeta library involved the use of unique molecular identifiers. TCRdb independently ran MiXCR on the PCR reads; one entry per CDR3 protein. In the table there are a few hundred thousand distinct CDR3 sequences, 11% of which are singletons. The sample was PBMCs from the stem cell graft donor, taken from the stem cell graft. The receptors shown here come from a human donor who donated a stem cell graft to a child with acute myeloid leukemia.

The chain employs TRBV5-5 and TRBJ2-1; 7 nucleotides match TRBD2. The CDR3 length is 13 residues. Germline values: CDR1 SGHKS, CDR2 YYEKEE (reference sequence). V was pared by 0 bases and J by 10 bases, with 4 bases of the junction left unmatched. CDR3 amino acids: CASSLATSWEQFF. DNA of the CDR3: TGTGCCAGCAGCTTGGCGACTAGCTGGGAGCAGTTCTTC.

A note on this clonotype: At one boundary the junction diverges from the germline segment, which might be a read error. The chain employs TRBV20-1 and TRBJ2-1; D perhaps matches TRBD2 (5 bases). CDR1 is DFQATT, CDR2 SNEGSKA, per germline (reference sequence). The length of the CDR3 is 17 residues. CDR3 DNA sequence: TGCTGTGCTCCCTTCGGGCCCGGCGGGTCTTCCTACAATGAGCAGTTCTTC. Translation gives CCAPFGPGGSSYNEQFF.

This clonotype was counted many times. J is TRBJ2-1 and V is TRBV5-1; possibly TRBD1 for D (6 bases). V lost 1 base and J lost 13, with 15 bases in between. CDR3 length: 13 amino acids. Germline assignment: CDR1 SGHRS and CDR2 YFSETQ. DNA for the CDR3: TGCGCCAGCAGCTTGAACATACAGGGTGCCCAGTTCTTC. This translates into CASSLNIQGAQFF.

This clonotype appeared many times. The chain carries TRBV10-2 and TRBJ2-1; D is ambiguous. The germline gives CDR1 WSHSY, CDR2 SAAADI. The CDR3 sequence is 16 residues long. V lost 7 bases to trimming and J lost 15 bases, with 31 bases between them. The CDR3 DNA reads TGCGCCAGCATAGAGCAGTTAAGTCCCGACCGACCGTGGGTGTTCTTC. It yields the protein CASIEQLSPDRPWVFF.

The chain links TRBV4-2 to TRBJ2-1; 8 bases match TRBD2. From germline, CDR1 is LGHNA and CDR2 YNFKEQ. This CDR3 contains 14 residues. The J segment lost 15 bases and the V segment lost 0 bases, leaving 10 bases of the junction unmatched. The CDR3 is CASSQEIAGGARFF. The CDR3 bases are TGTGCCAGCAGCCAAGAAATCGCGGGAGGTGCACGGTTCTTC.

The chain has TRBV6-5 and TRBJ2-7, with D possibly being TRBD2 (5 bases). Looked up from germline, CDR1 is MNHEY and CDR2 is SVGAGI. The CDR3 sequence is 14 residues long. V was pared by 5 bases and J by 1 base, with 12 bases between. The CDR3 nucleotides are TGTGCCAGCAGTAACACTCGGGGATCCTACGAGCAGTACGTC. Translation gives CASSNTRGSYEQYV.

The chain carries TRBV18 and TRBJ2-1; no definite D call. From germline, CDR1 is KGHSH and CDR2 LQKENI. The germline V and J ends were trimmed by 4 bases and 0 bases, with 13 bases remaining between them. The CDR3 loop spans 16 amino acids. For the CDR3, the DNA is TGTGCCAGCTCACGCTTCGCGGCCCTCTCCTACAATGAGCAGTTCTTC. Translated, it gives CASSRFAALSYNEQFF.

This clonotype was seen repeatedly, ten times or more. The chain has TRBV6-1 and TRBJ1-5; TRBD1 matches at 9 bases. Germline trimming cut 10 bases from V and 6 bases from J; bases unmatched to any gene: 1. CDR3 length: 11 amino acids. Germline values: CDR1 MNHNS, CDR2 SASEGT. CDR3 amino acids: CATTGGQPQHF. The CDR3 DNA reads TGTGCCACGACAGGGGGTCAGCCCCAGCATTTT.

This clonotype was seen repeatedly, ten times or more. J is TRBJ2-2 and V is TRBV12-3 or TRBV12-4; D call uncertain. Trimming removed 1 base from V and 4 bases from J, with 7 bases in between. CDR3 length: 14 residues. The CDR3 bases are TGTGCCAGCAGTTTAGACAGCTCCACCGGGGAGCTGTTTTTT. Protein product: CASSLDSSTGELFF.

For this clonotype: An end of the junction differs from the germline gene, which may be a read error. V usage is TRBV11-2 and J usage is TRBJ2-2; 9 nucleotides match TRBD1. CDR3 length: 18 residues. Germline V gene sequence: CDR1 SGHAT, CDR2 FQNNGV. The CDR3 sequence is CASRLDSGTGKNTGELFF. In nucleotides, the CDR3 is TGTGCCAGCAGATTAGATTCCGGGACAGGGAAGAACACCGGGGAGCTGTTTTTT.

The genes are TRBV20-1 and TRBJ2-1; D not resolved. CDR1 DFQATT and CDR2 SNEGSKA come from the germline V gene (reference sequence). CDR3 length: 14 amino acids. With 1 base removed from V and 3 bases from J, the gap between germline ends came to 10 bases. CDR3 sequence (DNA): TGCAGTGCTAGAGGGCTGGGGAACTACAATGAGCAGTTCTTC. Its translation: CSARGLGNYNEQFF.

The rearrangement joins TRBV3-1 to TRBJ1-5; the D gene is possibly TRBD1 (5 bases). With 3 bases removed from V and 7 bases from J, the gap between germline ends came to 13 bases. Germline V gene data show CDR1 as LGHDT and CDR2 as YNNKEL (reference sequence). This CDR3 contains 14 residues. The CDR3 coding sequence is TGTGCCAGCAGCCAGGGAGACAGTGGGCAGCCCCAGCATTTT. It yields the protein CASSQGDSGQPQHF.

The V call is TRBV7-3, the J call TRBJ2-6, with D possibly TRBD1 on 5 matching bases. The CDR3 consists of 15 residues. Looked up from germline, CDR1 is SGHTA and CDR2 is FQGTGA. The V gene lost 2 bases and the J gene lost 3 bases, with 8 bases spanning the gap. CDR3 DNA: TGTGCCAGCAGCTTAGGACAACATGGGGCCAACGTCCTGACTTTC. This codes for CASSLGQHGANVLTF. Full variable domain (remainder filled in from reference TRBV7-3 and TRBJ2-6): GAGVSQTPSNKVTEKGKYVELRCDPISGHTALYWYRQSLGQGPEFLIYFQGTGAADDSGLPNDRFFAVRPEGSVSTLKIQRTERGDSAVYLCASSLGQHGANVLTFGAGSRLTVL.

With regard to this clonotype: A read error may be the cause here, since a much bigger clone is one base away. CDR3 residues: CASILGIRSGANTGELFF. Here the CDR3 DNA reads TGCGCCAGCATCTTGGGCATACGGAGCGGCGCGAACACCGGGGAGCTGTTTTTT. The genes are TRBV5-1 and TRBJ2-2; D possibly corresponds to TRBD2 (5 bases). There are 18 residues in the CDR3. The germline gives CDR1 SGHRS, CDR2 YFSETQ.

This clonotype was detected only a few times. This chain connects TRBV7-2 to TRBJ1-5; D possibly corresponds to TRBD1 (5 bases). CDR3 length: 17 amino acids. CDR1 SGHTA and CDR2 FQGNSA come from the germline V gene. V lost 4 bases and J lost 0, with 16 bases in between. This CDR3 is CASSSTGGAVSNQPQHF. The DNA for the CDR3 is TGTGCCAGCAGCTCCACGGGTGGGGCGGTTAGCAATCAGCCCCAGCATTTT.

This clonotype turned up a few times. The chain couples TRBV20-1 to TRBJ2-3; the D gene is possibly TRBD2 (6 bases). V lost 6 bases and J lost 0, with 13 bases in between. This CDR3 spans 14 amino acids. Per germline, CDR1 DFQATT and CDR2 SNEGSKA (reference sequence). The CDR3 DNA reads TGCAGTGCAGCCAGGGAGGCTAGCACAGATACGCAGTATTTT. It is translated as CSAAREASTDTQYF.

V usage is TRBV20-1 and J usage is TRBJ2-3; TRBD2 agrees at 8 bases. CDR1 and CDR2 (germline): DFQATT, SNEGSKA (reference sequence). The CDR3 is 14 residues long. The CDR3 is CSVSSSGSGDTQYF. The CDR3 DNA sequence: TGCAGCGTAAGTTCGAGCGGGAGCGGAGATACGCAGTATTTT.

This clonotype was detected many times. This chain joins TRBV5-1 and TRBJ2-3; D tentatively fits TRBD1 or TRBD2 (5 bases each). The CDR3 totals 13 residues. CDR1 is SGHRS and CDR2 is YFSETQ in the germline V gene. The V and J ends lost 9 bases and 2 bases respectively, with 13 bases between them. CDR3 protein: CAIGDGFTDTQYF. For the CDR3, the DNA is TGCGCCATTGGGGACGGCTTCACAGATACGCAGTATTTT.

This clonotype was counted only a few times. V is TRBV20-1 and J is TRBJ2-2; unclear D gene. Trimming took off 3 bases at V and 0 bases at J, with 11 bases between the two ends. Per germline, CDR1 DFQATT and CDR2 SNEGSKA (reference sequence). This CDR3 comprises 15 residues. This CDR3 is CSASTGVTNTGELFF. The CDR3 DNA is TGCAGTGCTAGTACTGGGGTGACGAACACCGGGGAGCTGTTTTTT.

Ten or more counts support this clonotype. The rearrangement links TRBV4-2 to TRBJ2-4; 12 nucleotides align to TRBD2. Germline CDR1 LGHNA, CDR2 YNFKEQ. The junction had 14 bases not matched to a gene; V was cut back by 3 bases and J by 2 bases. CDR3 size: 20 residues. CDR3 nucleotides: TGTGCCAGCAGCCACACCACAGTCACTAGCGGGAGGACTACCAAAAACATTCAGTACTTC. Residues: CASSHTTVTSGRTTKNIQYF.

DNA for the CDR3: TGCAGTGCTAGATGGGACAAAGGAACCTACGAGCAGTACTTC. Its translation: CSARWDKGTYEQYF. The rearrangement joins TRBV20-1 to TRBJ2-7, with TRBD1 as a possible D gene (6 bases). The CDR3 contains 14 residues. With 2 bases removed from V and 2 bases from J, the gap between germline ends came to 13 bases. The germline V gene has CDR1 DFQATT and CDR2 SNEGSKA (reference sequence).

This clonotype was counted ten times or more. The chain joins TRBV20-1 to TRBJ2-2; 10 positions match TRBD1. Trimming removed 0 bases from V and 7 bases from J; junction bases left unmatched: 8. This CDR3 is built from 16 residues. Looked up from germline, CDR1 is DFQATT and CDR2 is SNEGSKA (reference sequence). The CDR3, as DNA: TGCAGTGCTAGAGATGGGGACAGGGGCCAGGGCGGGGAGCTGTTTTTT. It yields the protein CSARDGDRGQGGELFF.